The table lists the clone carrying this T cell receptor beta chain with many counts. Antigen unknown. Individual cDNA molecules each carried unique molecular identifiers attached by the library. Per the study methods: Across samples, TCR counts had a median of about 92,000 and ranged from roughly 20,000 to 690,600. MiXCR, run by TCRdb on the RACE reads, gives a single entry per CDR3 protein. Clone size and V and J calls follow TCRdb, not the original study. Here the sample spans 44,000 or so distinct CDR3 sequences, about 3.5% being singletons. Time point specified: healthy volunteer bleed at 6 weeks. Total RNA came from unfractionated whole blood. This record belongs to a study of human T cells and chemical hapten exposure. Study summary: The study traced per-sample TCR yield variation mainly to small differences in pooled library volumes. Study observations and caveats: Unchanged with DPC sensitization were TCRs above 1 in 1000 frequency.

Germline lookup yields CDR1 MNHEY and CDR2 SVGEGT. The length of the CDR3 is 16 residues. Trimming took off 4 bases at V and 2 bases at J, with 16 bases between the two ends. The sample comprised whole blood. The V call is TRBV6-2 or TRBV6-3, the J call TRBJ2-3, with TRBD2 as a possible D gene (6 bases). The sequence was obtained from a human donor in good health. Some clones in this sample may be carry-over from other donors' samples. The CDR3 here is CASSSIGGGLTDTQYF. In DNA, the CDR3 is TGTGCCAGCAGTTCCATTGGGGGAGGCCTCACAGATACGCAGTATTTT.